This T cell receptor (beta chain) was identified during a study of T cell clonotyping in hematopoietic cell transplantation. Study outcomes and limitations: Recipient TCR diversity dropped after transplant; expanded clonotypes rose from day 30 to 180. No sorting was done, leaving CD4 and CD8 contributions mixed.

On this clone: Its antigen is not identified.

CDR3 length: 15 residues. The V gene's germline CDR1 is SGHRS and CDR2 YFSETQ. V was pared by 4 bases and J by 6 bases, with 17 bases between. Sequenced by immunoSEQ multiplex PCR; TCRdb stores in-frame clones only, minus some. The sample carries about 70,000 clones, around 94% recorded once. The clonotype comes from a man aged 45-65 years in good health. Some clones in this sample may be carry-over from other donors' samples. The sample consisted of peripheral blood mononuclear cells. The V gene is TRBV5-1, the J gene TRBJ1-5; TRBD1 might be the D (6 bases). CDR3 in DNA: TGCGCCAGCAGCCCCGACGGGGGCGATGGTCAGCCCCAGCATTTT. Its protein is CASSPDGGDGQPQHF.